This paragraph covers one T cell receptor beta chain sequence. A J-beta primer mix and a sample-barcoded 5' primer were used in a second PCR of roughly 7 to 12 cycles. Every sample produced at least 2.5 million CDR3-containing paired-end reads. One entry per CDR3 protein results from TCRdb running MiXCR on the 5' RACE reads. This sample has over 700,000 distinct CDR3 sequences; about 55% occur once, and the top ten carry roughly 37%. This entry is derived from a study of blood T cells in healthy people across ages. V dropped 8 bases and J dropped 0 bases, with 11 bases sitting between them. CDR1 LNHDA and CDR2 SQIVND come from the germline V gene (reference sequence). The CDR3 spans 14 residues.

Input material: blood. This receptor was taken from a man older than 75 in good health. The gene calls are TRBV19 and TRBJ1-5; D might be TRBD1 (5 bases). CDR3 sequence: CASDQGGSNQPQHF. The CDR3 DNA is TGTGCCAGTGACCAGGGTGGTAGCAATCAGCCCCAGCATTTT. Looking up the rest from reference TRBV19 and TRBJ1-5 gives the full variable domain: DGGITQSPKYLFRKEGQNVTLSCEQNLNHDAMYWYRQDPGQGLRLIYYSQIVNDFQKGDIAEGYSVSREKKESFPLTVTSAQKNPTAFYLCASDQGGSNQPQHFGDGTRLSIL.